This TCR beta chain stems from a study of blood T cell repertoires in COVID-19. About the study: The United States, Italy and Spain were the sources of the acute and convalescent COVID-19 samples.

Living in 24 US areas, the participants were between roughly 18 and 90 years of age. Profiling relied on immunoSEQ multiplex PCR, and the TCRdb table lists in-frame clones only, not all of them. The sample yields approximately 280,000 clones, around 84% seen once. CDR1 is MNHEY, CDR2 SMNVEV, per germline (reference sequence). This CDR3 has 16 residues. V was clipped by 5 bases and J by 8 bases; unmatched bases: 17. The clonotype was recovered from a woman in her forties or fifties who had recovered from COVID-19. The genes are TRBV27 and TRBJ1-1, with 7 bases that match TRBD1. The specimen was PBMCs or T cells enriched from blood (not recorded which). Here the CDR3 DNA reads TGTGCCAGCAGTCCGATCGGACAGGCTGAGAGGGGAGAAGCTTTCTTT. Translation gives CASSPIGQAERGEAFF.